The clone carrying this T cell receptor beta chain was recorded a few times. Its cognate antigen is unknown. This specimen comes from a study of T cell repertoires in cytomegalovirus infection. About the research overall: CMV infection and matching HLA type were both indicated by public TCR beta signatures.

Broader study findings: HLA-C-restricted TCR beta clonotypes specific for CMV led the ex vivo response.

Germline loops: CDR1 MNHNS, CDR2 SASEGT. Trimming stripped 10 bases from V and 0 bases from J, with 13 bases between. CDR3 length equals 14 residues. Using its own MiXCR run on the reads, TCRdb lists one record per CDR3 protein. The sample has approximately 70,000 distinct CDR3 sequences; about 22% are singletons. This clonotype was sampled from a human donor in good health (CMV status not recorded). Some clones in this sample may be carry-over from other donors' samples. The chain combines TRBV6-1 with TRBJ1-3; D is unresolved. The specimen was PBMCs, sequenced either directly or after in vitro stimulation (not recorded which). CDR3 in DNA: TGTGCCACCAAGGCCGGGAGCTCTGGAAACACCATATATTTT. This codes for CATKAGSSGNTIYF.